The subject of this entry is one TCR beta chain. The data stem from a study of T cells after yellow fever vaccination. TCRdb redid the calling of the 5' RACE reads with MiXCR, one entry per CDR3 protein. The sample includes hundreds of thousands of distinct CDR3 sequences, 9% to 15% of them seen just once. Trimming at V came to 4 bases and at J to 2 bases, leaving 4 bases not matched to a gene. The CDR3 consists of 14 residues. The germline CDR1 and CDR2 sequences are MNHNS and SASEGT. The chain employs TRBV6-1 and TRBJ2-7; 8 positions match TRBD1. The source of this sequence is a man aged 25 to 40 who received the YFV17D yellow fever vaccine. The specimen was PBMCs, collected on the day of the yellow fever booster vaccination. CDR3 DNA sequence: TGTGCCAGCAGTGCGGACAGGGTGGCCTACGAGCAGTACTTC. It encodes CASSADRVAYEQYF.